These 11 T cell receptor beta chains were sequenced from one sample in a study of shared clonotypes between healthy human individuals. Sequenced by immunoSEQ multiplex PCR; TCRdb stores in-frame clones only, minus some. The table has hundreds of thousands of clones, 95% to 97% seen once. The sequencing input was naive CD4+ T cells sorted from blood. The subset here: CD45RA+ positively selected. All receptors come from a woman in her thirties in good health.

This clone was seen just once. This chain connects TRBV5-1 to TRBJ1-1; a weak D match, TRBD1 (5 bases). This CDR3 spans 13 amino acids. V was pared by 5 bases and J by 1 base, with 9 bases between. Germline values: CDR1 SGHRS, CDR2 YFSETQ. CDR3 bases: TGCGCCAGCAGTAGGGACGAGAACACTGAAGCTTTCTTT. This encodes CASSRDENTEAFF.

The chain uses TRBV5-1 and TRBJ2-1; TRBD2 aligns across 7 bases. The CDR3 has 16 amino acids. Germline V lookup: CDR1 SGHRS, CDR2 YFSETQ. Trimming at V came to 4 bases and at J to 2 bases, leaving 9 bases not matched to a gene. CDR3 sequence (DNA): TGCGCCAGCAGCCTGGATGGTCTAGCGGCCTACAATGAGCAGTTCTTC. It yields the protein CASSLDGLAAYNEQFF.

The V call is TRBV11-2, the J call TRBJ2-7; D call uncertain. Germline-derived CDR1 and CDR2 are SGHAT and FQNNGV. The germline V and J ends were trimmed by 4 bases and 7 bases, with 14 bases remaining between them. The CDR3 loop spans 13 amino acids. DNA for the CDR3: TGTGCCAGCAGCTCCGGTCATGGGTTGGAGCAGTACTTC. It encodes CASSSGHGLEQYF.

The chain recombines TRBV7-9 with TRBJ2-4; TRBD2 matches 8 bases. The germline V gene encodes CDR1 SEHNR and CDR2 FQNEAQ (reference sequence). Losses at the gene ends were 4 bases for V and 3 bases for J; bases not matched to a gene: 5. This CDR3 has 15 amino acids. CDR3 amino acids: CASSSIAGYKNIQYF. The CDR3 DNA follows: TGTGCCAGCAGCTCAATAGCGGGATACAAAAACATTCAGTACTTC.

The rearrangement joins TRBV6-4 to TRBJ2-1; D is ambiguous. The CDR3 covers 16 residues. V was trimmed by 4 bases and J by 5 bases, leaving 18 bases between them. Germline V gene lookup returns CDR1 MRHNA and CDR2 SNTAGT. The CDR3 spells CASSATRAGRNNEQFF. The CDR3 bases are TGTGCCAGCAGTGCGACTCGGGCAGGCCGAAACAATGAGCAGTTCTTC.

The V gene is TRBV2, the J gene TRBJ2-1; 11 nucleotides align to TRBD2. V was pared by 10 bases and J by 7 bases, with 6 bases of the junction left unmatched. CDR3 length: 13 amino acids. Per the germline V gene, CDR1 is SNHLY and CDR2 is FYNNEI. CDR3 sequence: CATVRLAGNEQFF. DNA of the CDR3: TGTGCCACCGTTAGACTAGCGGGAAATGAGCAGTTCTTC.

V usage is TRBV5-5 and J usage is TRBJ2-1, with 8 positions matching TRBD2. The J segment lost 1 base and the V segment lost 4 bases, leaving 4 bases of the junction unmatched. CDR3 length: 15 residues. Germline loops: CDR1 SGHKS, CDR2 YYEKEE (reference sequence). The DNA of the CDR3 is TGTGCCAGCAGCACTGGACTAGCATCCTACAATGAGCAGTTCTTC. Protein sequence: CASSTGLASYNEQFF.

The gene calls are TRBV10-3 and TRBJ1-2, with 7 bases that match TRBD1. Germline-derived CDR1 and CDR2 are ENHRY and SYGVKD. V was clipped by 11 bases and J by 5 bases; unmatched bases: 14. The CDR3 length is 14 residues. CDR3 sequence: CAASGQDRQYGYTF. For the CDR3, the DNA is TGTGCCGCCAGCGGTCAGGACAGGCAATATGGCTACACCTTC.

CDR3 DNA: TGTGCCAGCAGCGTCACAGCTTTCAATACGCAGTATTTT. Translating it yields CASSVTAFNTQYF. The V gene is TRBV7-9, the J gene TRBJ2-3; D call uncertain. The V gene's germline CDR1 is SEHNR and CDR2 FQNEAQ (reference sequence). Trimming left V 5 bases short and J 7 bases short, with 13 bases between. The CDR3 is made up of 13 amino acids.

This chain connects TRBV10-1 to TRBJ2-7, with 10 bases identical to TRBD2. Germline lookup yields CDR1 WNHNN and CDR2 SYGVQD (reference sequence). With V trimmed by 6 bases and J by 1 base, 3 bases remained unmatched. This CDR3 is built from 14 residues. The CDR3 region has the DNA TGCGCCAGCAGCAAGCGGGAGGGGTCCTACGAGCAGTACTTC. This translates into CASSKREGSYEQYF.

The rearrangement uses TRBV28 and TRBJ1-3; 7 bases match TRBD1. The ends lost 6 bases at V and 4 bases at J; junction bases unmatched: 6. This CDR3 comprises 14 residues. CDR1 is MDHEN, CDR2 SYDVKM, per germline. The CDR3 bases are TGTGCCAGCAGGCAAACAGGGGTAGGAAACACCATATATTTT. This codes for CASRQTGVGNTIYF. Full variable domain (rest looked up from reference TRBV28 and TRBJ1-3): DVKVTQSSRYLVKRTGEKVFLECVQDMDHENMFWYRQDPGLGLRLIYFSYDVKMKEKGDIPEGYSVSREKKERFSLILESASTNQTSMYLCASRQTGVGNTIYFGEGSWLTVV.